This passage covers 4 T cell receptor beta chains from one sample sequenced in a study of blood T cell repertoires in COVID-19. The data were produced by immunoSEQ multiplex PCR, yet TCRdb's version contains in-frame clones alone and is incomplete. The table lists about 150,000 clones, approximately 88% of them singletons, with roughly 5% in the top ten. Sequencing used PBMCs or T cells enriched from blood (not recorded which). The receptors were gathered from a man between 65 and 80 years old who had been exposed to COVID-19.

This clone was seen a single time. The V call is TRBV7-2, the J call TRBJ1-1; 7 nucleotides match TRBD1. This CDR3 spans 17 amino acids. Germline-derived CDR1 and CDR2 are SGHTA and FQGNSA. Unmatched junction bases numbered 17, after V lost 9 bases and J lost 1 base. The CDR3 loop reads CASHTGDSFSPNTEAFF. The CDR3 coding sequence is TGTGCCAGTCACACGGGGGACAGCTTTTCCCCGAACACTGAAGCTTTCTTT.

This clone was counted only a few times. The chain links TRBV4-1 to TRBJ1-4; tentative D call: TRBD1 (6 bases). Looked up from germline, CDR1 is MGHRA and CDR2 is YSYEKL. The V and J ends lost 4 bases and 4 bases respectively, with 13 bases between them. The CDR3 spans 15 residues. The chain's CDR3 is CASSRPQGINEKLFF. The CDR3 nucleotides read TGCGCCAGCAGCCGCCCGCAGGGGATTAATGAAAAACTGTTTTTT.

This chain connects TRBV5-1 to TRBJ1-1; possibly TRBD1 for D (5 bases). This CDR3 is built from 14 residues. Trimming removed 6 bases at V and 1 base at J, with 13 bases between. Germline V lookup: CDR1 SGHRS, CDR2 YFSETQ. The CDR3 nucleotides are TGCGCCAGCAACCCAGGGCAGACGAACACTGAAGCTTTCTTT. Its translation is CASNPGQTNTEAFF.

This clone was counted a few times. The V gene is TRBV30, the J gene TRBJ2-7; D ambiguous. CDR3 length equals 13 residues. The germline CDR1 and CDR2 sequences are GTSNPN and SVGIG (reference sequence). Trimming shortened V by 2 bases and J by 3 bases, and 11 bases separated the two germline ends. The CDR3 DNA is TGTGCCTGGAGTCCAGGCTTTAGCTACGAGCAGTACTTC. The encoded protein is CAWSPGFSYEQYF.